A single sample gave rise to the 9 T cell receptor beta chains below, sequenced in a study of CD8 T cells in ankylosing spondylitis. TCRdb re-called the 5' RACE reads with MiXCR, one entry per CDR3 protein. The table records 30,000 or so distinct CDR3 sequences, about 5.1% of them present only once. The sequencing sample was made of blood, either unsorted or a sorted T cell fraction (not recorded which). All receptors come from a female donor with ankylosing spondylitis or in good health (not recorded which).

This clonotype showed up just a few times. The chain links TRBV9 to TRBJ2-1, with unresolved D. Germline V lookup: CDR1 SGDLS, CDR2 YYNGEE. This CDR3 spans 16 amino acids. Trimming took 4 bases from V and 0 from J, leaving 14 bases between them. The CDR3 coding sequence is TGTGCCAGCAGCCCTCACGCCGGTAGCTCCTACAATGAGCAGTTCTTC. It codes for CASSPHAGSSYNEQFF.

This clonotype was counted at least ten times. The chain employs TRBV9 and TRBJ1-3, with 7 bases that match TRBD1. From germline, CDR1 is SGDLS and CDR2 YYNGEE. This CDR3 is built from 15 residues. Germline trimming cut 3 bases from V and 8 bases from J; bases unmatched to any gene: 11. DNA of the CDR3: TGTGCCAGCAGCGCTCAAATTTCAGGGGGTGACACCATATATTTT. It yields the protein CASSAQISGGDTIYF.

This clonotype was seen a few times. The V call is TRBV9, the J call TRBJ2-6, with a tentative D call TRBD1 (6 bases). This CDR3 region has 17 residues. Germline CDR1 is SGDLS and CDR2 is YYNGEE. V was clipped by 2 bases and J by 0 bases, with 12 bases between them. CDR3 nucleotide sequence: TGTGCCAGCAGCGTCGGACAGCCAGTCTCTGGGGCCAACGTCCTGACTTTC. This sequence encodes CASSVGQPVSGANVLTF.

The table lists this clonotype with many counts. The gene calls are TRBV9 and TRBJ2-7; D is ambiguous. Trimming left V 4 bases short and J 2 bases short, with 13 bases between. This CDR3 contains 14 residues. Germline lookup yields CDR1 SGDLS and CDR2 YYNGEE. The CDR3 loop reads CASSPQQKTYEQYF. The CDR3 DNA reads TGTGCCAGCAGCCCCCAACAGAAAACCTACGAGCAGTACTTC.

This clonotype was seen repeatedly, ten times or more. The J gene is TRBJ2-5, the V gene TRBV9; a possible D gene is TRBD2 (6 bases). This CDR3 region has 14 residues. Trimming removed 4 bases at V and 4 bases at J, with 14 bases between. From germline, CDR1 is SGDLS and CDR2 YYNGEE. The CDR3 loop is CASSTQMGGETQYF. The DNA of the CDR3 is TGTGCCAGCAGCACCCAAATGGGGGGAGAGACCCAGTACTTC.

V usage is TRBV9 and J usage is TRBJ1-2; 9 positions match TRBD1. Germline CDR1 is SGDLS and CDR2 is YYNGEE. The ends lost 0 bases at V and 8 bases at J; junction bases unmatched: 8. The CDR3 extends over 15 amino acids. This CDR3 reads CASSVEDRGIIGYTF. DNA of the CDR3: TGTGCCAGCAGCGTAGAGGACAGGGGAATTATAGGCTACACCTTC.

This rearrangement joins TRBV1 to TRBJ2-1; the DNA was not used to check the table's D call, TRBD2. TRBV1 is a known pseudogene. The CDR3 consists of 18 residues. CDR3 residues: CTSSQGSEEQSSYNEQFF. CDR3 DNA: TGCACCAGCAGCCAAGGATCGGAGGAACAGAGCTCCTACAATGAGCAGTTCTTC.

This clonotype was seen repeatedly, ten times or more. The chain combines TRBV9 with TRBJ1-1; tentative D call: TRBD1 (5 bases). The CDR3 contains 13 residues. The germline gives CDR1 SGDLS, CDR2 YYNGEE. V lost 4 bases and J 4 bases, leaving 11 bases between the germline ends. CDR3 sequence (DNA): TGTGCCAGCAGCAAAGGGACCAGCACTGAAGCTTTCTTT. This sequence encodes CASSKGTSTEAFF. The full variable domain, with the rest looked up from reference TRBV9 and TRBJ1-1, is DSGVTQTPKHLITATGQRVTLRCSPRSGDLSVYWYQQSLDQGLQFLIQYYNGEERAKGNILERFSAQQFPDLHSELNLSSLELGDSALYFCASSKGTSTEAFFGQGTRLTVV.

This clonotype was seen at least ten times. The rearrangement joins TRBV9 to TRBJ2-7; D is possibly TRBD1 (6 bases). The CDR3 is made up of 15 amino acids. V shed 4 bases and J shed 6 bases, with 20 bases lying between them. Germline V gives CDR1 SGDLS, CDR2 YYNGEE. The CDR3 spells CASSSSLGAGGEQYF. The CDR3 DNA reads as TGTGCCAGCAGCTCCTCCTTGGGGGCGGGCGGCGAGCAGTACTTC. Full variable domain (remainder filled in from reference TRBV9 and TRBJ2-7): DSGVTQTPKHLITATGQRVTLRCSPRSGDLSVYWYQQSLDQGLQFLIQYYNGEERAKGNILERFSAQQFPDLHSELNLSSLELGDSALYFCASSSSLGAGGEQYFGPGTRLTVT.